This T cell receptor (beta chain) derives from a study of shared clonotypes between healthy human individuals. Adults of Caucasian background living in Nashville, Tennessee made up all donors. Germline values: CDR1 SEHNR, CDR2 FQNEAQ (reference sequence). The CDR3 has 12 amino acids. Unmatched junction bases numbered 4, after V lost 5 bases and J lost 7 bases. The data were produced by immunoSEQ multiplex PCR, yet TCRdb's version contains in-frame clones alone and is incomplete. The sample records 1.6 million or so clones, roughly 96% being singletons. The sequence was collected from a young man in good health. The V gene is TRBV7-9, the J gene TRBJ1-2, with 7 bases identical to TRBD1. The sample was naive CD4+ T cells sorted from blood. Subset described: CD45RA+ positively selected. CDR3 loop: CASSKTGFGYTF. As DNA, the CDR3 is TGTGCCAGCAGCAAGACAGGGTTTGGCTACACCTTC. Looking up the rest from reference TRBV7-9 and TRBJ1-2 gives the full variable domain: DTGVSQNPRHKITKRGQNVTFRCDPISEHNRLYWYRQTLGQGPEFLTYFQNEAQLEKSRLLSDRFSAERPKGSFSTLEIQRTEQGDSAMYLCASSKTGFGYTFGSGTRLTVV.